Listed here are 29 T cell receptor beta chains from one sample, sequenced in a study of blood T cell repertoires in COVID-19 (dated by TCRdb to about 2020). To prepare the library, the immunoSEQ multiplex PCR assay was applied. TCRdb carries this immuneACCESS record with in-frame sequences only. Its versions omit some clonotypes, under half of them owing to an unresolved V gene in the studies checked, with the rest unexplained. The sample table holds roughly 150,000 clones, of which around 80% were seen once. The ten top clones hold roughly 18% of the sample. Sequencing used peripheral blood. The receptors derive from a woman in her seventies who had recovered from COVID-19.

The chain links TRBV30 to TRBJ2-2; possible D gene TRBD2, 5 bases. There are 14 residues in the CDR3. CDR1 and CDR2 (germline): GTSNPN, SVGIG (reference sequence). The ends were cut back, 8 bases at V and 2 bases at J, with 15 bases in the middle. CDR3 amino acids: CAVRTQSNTGELFF. The CDR3 nucleotides are TGTGCCGTCCGGACTCAAAGTAACACCGGGGAGCTGTTTTTT.

The genes are TRBV15 and TRBJ1-1; a possible D gene is TRBD1 (6 bases). Trimming removed 3 bases from V and 11 bases from J, with 16 bases in between. CDR1 is LNHNV, CDR2 YYDKDF, per germline (reference sequence). The CDR3 covers 13 residues. CDR3 residues: CATSSVGTPLAFF. Written as DNA, the CDR3 is TGTGCCACCAGCAGCGTAGGGACACCCCTGGCTTTCTTT.

This chain joins TRBV7-2 and TRBJ2-1, with 9 bases fitting TRBD2. Germline CDR1 and CDR2: SGHTA and FQGNSA. The trim removed 5 bases at V and 3 bases at J, leaving 8 bases unmatched. This CDR3 is built from 16 residues. CDR3 residues: CASSQVAGDLYNEQFF. In DNA form, the CDR3 reads TGTGCCAGCAGCCAAGTAGCGGGAGACCTCTACAATGAGCAGTTCTTC.

The rearrangement joins TRBV5-1 to TRBJ2-7; 11 nucleotides match TRBD2. There are 15 residues in the CDR3. The ends lost 5 bases at V and 6 bases at J; junction bases unmatched: 10. Germline V gene sequence: CDR1 SGHRS, CDR2 YFSETQ. The chain's CDR3 is CASRVAGLAVSEQYF. The CDR3 nucleotides are TGCGCCAGCAGGGTTGCGGGACTAGCGGTTTCCGAGCAGTACTTC.

The genes are TRBV7-2 and TRBJ2-7; a possible D gene is TRBD2 (5 bases). Per germline, CDR1 SGHTA and CDR2 FQGNSA. The CDR3 runs to 15 residues. V lost 5 bases and J 5 bases, leaving 19 bases between the germline ends. The CDR3 nucleotides read TGTGCCAGCAGCCCCTCGTTCGGGGTCGGCAACGAGCAGTACTTC. It is translated as CASSPSFGVGNEQYF.

V is TRBV24-1 and J is TRBJ2-1, with D possibly TRBD2 on 6 matching bases. V lost 3 bases to trimming and J lost 9 bases, with 14 bases between them. Germline lookup yields CDR1 KGHDR and CDR2 SFDVKD. CDR3 size: 14 residues. The CDR3 DNA follows: TGTGCCACCAGTGATGGGGCTAGCGTCGGTGAGCAGTTCTTC. Translated: CATSDGASVGEQFF.

V gene TRBV19 combines with J gene TRBJ2-1; TRBD1 agrees at 9 bases. The length of the CDR3 is 14 residues. From germline, CDR1 is LNHDA and CDR2 SQIVND (reference sequence). V shed 6 bases and J 7 bases; nucleotides not matched to a gene: 7. This CDR3 is CASRPGQGQNEQFF. CDR3 bases: TGTGCCAGTAGGCCGGGACAGGGCCAAAATGAGCAGTTCTTC.

This chain joins TRBV6-1 and TRBJ1-1; D is perhaps TRBD1 (6 bases). V shed 3 bases and J shed 7 bases, with 12 bases lying between them. The germline V gene has CDR1 MNHNS and CDR2 SASEGT. This CDR3 has 13 residues. DNA of the CDR3: TGTGCCAGCAGTGAGCAGGGGTCCATTGAAGCTTTCTTT. This sequence encodes CASSEQGSIEAFF.

The chain uses TRBV12-3 or TRBV12-4 and TRBJ1-2; the D is unclear. The ends were cut back, 5 bases at V and 4 bases at J, with 8 bases in the middle. This CDR3 comprises 12 residues. CDR3 protein: CASSPRSYGYTF. In DNA, the CDR3 is TGTGCCAGCAGTCCCAGATCCTATGGCTACACCTTC.

This clone was observed a few times. The V gene is TRBV5-6, the J gene TRBJ2-1; no clear D. There are 13 residues in the CDR3. Looked up from germline, CDR1 is SGHDT and CDR2 is YYEEEE. Trimming cost V 5 bases and J 7 bases, with 13 bases left between them. The CDR3 spells CASRAVFGNEQFF. The CDR3 DNA sequence: TGTGCCAGCAGGGCGGTGTTTGGTAATGAGCAGTTCTTC.

This clone was observed a few times. The CDR3 sequence: CASSRGATNEKLFF. The CDR3 DNA reads TGTGCCAGCAGTCGAGGTGCAACTAATGAAAAACTGTTTTTT. The chain employs TRBV6-5 and TRBJ1-4, with D unclear. Trimming left V 5 bases short and J 0 bases short, with 7 bases between. The CDR3 has 14 residues. CDR1 and CDR2 from the germline V gene are MNHEY and SVGAGI.

The chain carries TRBV5-1 and TRBJ1-1, with a possible D match to TRBD1 (6 bases). Trimming removed 0 bases at V and 6 bases at J, with 9 bases between. The CDR3 runs to 13 residues. Per the germline V gene, CDR1 is SGHRS and CDR2 is YFSETQ. CDR3 sequence reads: CASSLEPGAEAFF. The DNA for the CDR3 is TGCGCCAGCAGCTTGGAGCCAGGGGCTGAAGCTTTCTTT.

V usage is TRBV4-1 and J usage is TRBJ1-5, with 7 bases matching TRBD1. The germline V gene has CDR1 MGHRA and CDR2 YSYEKL. The CDR3 runs to 14 residues. V lost 3 bases and J lost 6; bases outside the gene matches: 5. CDR3 coding DNA: TGCGCCAGCAGCCAGGCCAGGGGGACTCAGCCCCAGCATTTT. Protein sequence: CASSQARGTQPQHF.

The CDR3 coding sequence is TGTGCCAGTAGTACCCCGGACAGGGGACGTGGTGGAGCTTTCTTT. Protein: CASSTPDRGRGGAFF. The rearrangement links TRBV19 to TRBJ1-1, with 9 bases identical to TRBD1. CDR3 size: 15 residues. CDR1 LNHDA and CDR2 SQIVND come from the germline V gene (reference sequence). V lost 4 bases, J lost 10 bases, and 13 bases stayed unmatched. The variable domain in full, with the rest retrieved from reference TRBV19 and TRBJ1-1, is DGGITQSPKYLFRKEGQNVTLSCEQNLNHDAMYWYRQDPGQGLRLIYYSQIVNDFQKGDIAEGYSVSREKKESFPLTVTSAQKNPTAFYLCASSTPDRGRGGAFFGQGTRLTVV.

The V call is TRBV5-1, the J call TRBJ2-7, with TRBD1 matching 7 bases. Trimming cost V 4 bases and J 3 bases; bases outside gene matches: 7. The CDR3 contains 14 residues. Germline-derived CDR1 and CDR2 are SGHRS and YFSETQ. As DNA, the CDR3 is TGCGCCAGCAGCACCCAGGGACAGTACTACGAGCAGTACTTC. Protein product: CASSTQGQYYEQYF.

The chain employs TRBV7-9 and TRBJ1-1; D is uncertain. Germline loops: CDR1 SEHNR, CDR2 FQNEAQ (reference sequence). Trimming stripped 1 base from V and 3 bases from J, with 9 bases between. The CDR3 contains 14 residues. CDR3 amino acids: CASSLDFGDTEAFF. CDR3 DNA sequence: TGTGCCAGCAGCTTAGATTTCGGGGACACTGAAGCTTTCTTT.

V usage is TRBV7-8 and J usage is TRBJ2-7; TRBD2 aligns across 12 bases. Germline V gene data show CDR1 as SGHVS and CDR2 as FQNEAQ. Trimming cost V 4 bases and J 4 bases; bases outside gene matches: 5. This CDR3 region has 15 residues. As DNA, the CDR3 is TGTGCCAGCAGCTGGACTAGCGGGAAGGGTTACGAGCAGTACTTC. Translation gives CASSWTSGKGYEQYF. Supplemented by reference TRBV7-8 and TRBJ2-7, the full variable domain reads GAGVSQSPRYKVAKRGQDVALRCDPISGHVSLFWYQQALGQGPEFLTYFQNEAQLDKSGLPSDRFFAERPEGSVSTLKIQRTQQEDSAVYLCASSWTSGKGYEQYFGPGTRLTVT.

CDR3 in DNA: TGTGCCAGCAGCTTAAGGTCAGGGGGAAACACTGAAGCTTTCTTT. It is translated as CASSLRSGGNTEAFF. The V call is TRBV7-9, the J call TRBJ1-1; 7 nucleotides match TRBD1. Germline V gene data show CDR1 as SEHNR and CDR2 as FQNEAQ (reference sequence). The CDR3 covers 15 residues. Unmatched junction bases numbered 5, after V lost 2 bases and J lost 2 bases. Filled out from reference TRBV7-9 and TRBJ1-1, the complete variable domain reads DTGVSQNPRHKITKRGQNVTFRCDPISEHNRLYWYRQTLGQGPEFLTYFQNEAQLEKSRLLSDRFSAERPKGSFSTLEIQRTEQGDSAMYLCASSLRSGGNTEAFFGQGTRLTVV.

The chain is built from TRBV19 and TRBJ1-2, with TRBD1 as a possible D gene (5 bases). V gave up 7 bases and J gave up 7 bases, with 19 bases separating them. From germline, CDR1 is LNHDA and CDR2 SQIVND (reference sequence). The CDR3 is made up of 14 amino acids. The CDR3 DNA is TGTGCCAGTATCCCCGTTCGGGGGTTGGGTGGCTACACCTTC. As protein: CASIPVRGLGGYTF.

The rearrangement links TRBV7-3 to TRBJ2-5; the D is unclear. CDR3 length: 16 residues. Germline V gene lookup returns CDR1 SGHTA and CDR2 FQGTGA. V was cut by 5 bases and J by 2 bases, with 18 bases left in between. The CDR3 bases are TGTGCCAGCAGCCCCACCCTCTCGCGGTTACAAGAGACCCAGTACTTC. The encoded protein is CASSPTLSRLQETQYF.

The chain uses TRBV6-5 and TRBJ1-4; D is unclear. Germline lookup yields CDR1 MNHEY and CDR2 SVGAGI. V was shortened by 8 bases and J by 8 bases, with 15 bases between the two germline ends. The CDR3 totals 13 residues. CDR3 protein: CASRHPGSEKLFF. In DNA, the CDR3 is TGTGCCAGCCGCCACCCGGGGTCGGAAAAACTGTTTTTT.

The chain links TRBV10-3 to TRBJ2-7; 7 nucleotides align to TRBD1. Germline-derived CDR1 and CDR2 are ENHRY and SYGVKD. V shed 7 bases and J 2 bases; nucleotides not matched to a gene: 8. The CDR3 loop spans 14 amino acids. CDR3 residues: CAIKGAVATYEQYF. CDR3 sequence (DNA): TGTGCCATCAAGGGGGCAGTAGCAACCTACGAGCAGTACTTC.

The chain employs TRBV7-6 and TRBJ2-1; 12 positions agree with TRBD2. Germline assignment: CDR1 SGHVS and CDR2 FNYEAQ. CDR3 length equals 17 residues. After removal of 4 bases from V and 8 bases from J, the junction contained 12 bases not matched to a gene. CDR3 residues: CASSSGRASGRADEQFF. The CDR3 DNA reads as TGTGCCAGCAGCTCGGGAAGGGCTAGCGGGAGGGCTGATGAGCAGTTCTTC. Filled out from reference TRBV7-6 and TRBJ2-1, the complete variable domain reads GAGVSQSPRYKVTKRGQDVALRCDPISGHVSLYWYRQALGQGPEFLTYFNYEAQQDKSGLPNDRFSAERPEGSISTLTIQRTEQRDSAMYRCASSSGRASGRADEQFFGPGTRLTVL.

This clone has ten or more counts. The chain uses TRBV29-1 and TRBJ1-3; 9 nucleotides line up with TRBD1. This CDR3 has 13 amino acids. Losses at the gene ends were 7 bases for V and 4 bases for J; bases not matched to a gene: 5. The germline V gene encodes CDR1 SQVTM and CDR2 ANQGSEA. The chain's CDR3 is CSATGQGGNTIYF. Here the CDR3 DNA reads TGCAGCGCCACAGGACAGGGGGGAAACACCATATATTTT.

The V gene is TRBV3-1 (or the pseudogene TRBV3-2), the J gene TRBJ2-5; 9 positions agree with TRBD2. This CDR3 spans 17 amino acids. Germline CDR1 LGHDT, CDR2 YNNKEL (reference sequence). Trimming at V came to 1 base and at J to 1 base, leaving 7 bases not matched to a gene. The CDR3 spells CASSQALLAGIQETQYF. CDR3 in DNA: TGTGCCAGCAGCCAAGCCCTACTAGCGGGCATCCAAGAGACCCAGTACTTC.

The chain links TRBV19 to TRBJ1-2; D not resolved. Per germline, CDR1 LNHDA and CDR2 SQIVND (reference sequence). The CDR3 extends over 14 amino acids. Trimming removed 6 bases from V and 4 bases from J, with 15 bases in between. The chain's CDR3 is CASRWRVRSYGYTF. In DNA form, the CDR3 reads TGTGCCAGTAGGTGGAGGGTAAGGAGCTATGGCTACACCTTC.

The chain recombines TRBV12-3 or TRBV12-4 with TRBJ1-4; a possible D gene is TRBD1 (5 bases). The length of the CDR3 is 13 residues. Trimming left V 5 bases short and J 8 bases short, with 12 bases between. The CDR3 bases are TGTGCCAGCAGTACCGACCGGGGGGAAAAACTGTTTTTT. Translated, it gives CASSTDRGEKLFF.

This chain links TRBV19 with TRBJ2-3; 11 nucleotides match TRBD1. V lost 9 bases and J lost 4; bases outside the gene matches: 6. CDR3 length: 14 amino acids. Germline V CDR1 and CDR2: LNHDA, SQIVND (reference sequence). CDR3 protein: CASRDRGWADTQYF. The CDR3 DNA reads as TGTGCCAGCCGGGACAGGGGGTGGGCAGATACGCAGTATTTT.

The gene calls are TRBV2 and TRBJ1-1, with 7 bases fitting TRBD1. Per germline, CDR1 SNHLY and CDR2 FYNNEI. The CDR3 is 13 residues long. V shed 8 bases and J 1 base; nucleotides not matched to a gene: 4. The DNA of the CDR3 is TGTGCCAGCCAGGGGGATTCGAACACTGAAGCTTTCTTT. Encoded protein: CASQGDSNTEAFF.